The clone carrying this T cell receptor beta chain was seen a few times. Its antigen is undetermined. The data belong to a study of T-cell memory formation after mild COVID-19. General study points: Mainly CM and EM harbored the contracting CD4+ clones; mainly EMRA harbored the CD8+ ones. The finding that pre-infection memory included some responding clones suggested that cross-reactive memory joined.

From 5'RACE with constant-segment primers came TCR alpha and TCR beta cDNA libraries that carried sample barcodes and UMIs. MiXCR was run by TCRdb on the 5' RACE reads, yielding one entry per CDR3 protein. The table lists about 470,000 distinct CDR3 sequences, about 23% of them singletons. Trimming cost V 1 base and J 1 base, with 10 bases left between them. In germline, CDR1 is KGHSH, CDR2 LQKENI. This CDR3 has 15 amino acids. The sequenced sample was PBMCs or a T cell subset sorted from them (not recorded which). The chain uses TRBV18 and TRBJ1-1, with D uncertain. The receptor was derived from an adult woman who had mild COVID-19 (a few samples of this study predate the infection). Cell type and time point are not known. This CDR3 is CASSPREGQNTEAFF. The CDR3 DNA sequence: TGTGCCAGCTCACCACGCGAGGGCCAGAACACTGAAGCTTTCTTT.